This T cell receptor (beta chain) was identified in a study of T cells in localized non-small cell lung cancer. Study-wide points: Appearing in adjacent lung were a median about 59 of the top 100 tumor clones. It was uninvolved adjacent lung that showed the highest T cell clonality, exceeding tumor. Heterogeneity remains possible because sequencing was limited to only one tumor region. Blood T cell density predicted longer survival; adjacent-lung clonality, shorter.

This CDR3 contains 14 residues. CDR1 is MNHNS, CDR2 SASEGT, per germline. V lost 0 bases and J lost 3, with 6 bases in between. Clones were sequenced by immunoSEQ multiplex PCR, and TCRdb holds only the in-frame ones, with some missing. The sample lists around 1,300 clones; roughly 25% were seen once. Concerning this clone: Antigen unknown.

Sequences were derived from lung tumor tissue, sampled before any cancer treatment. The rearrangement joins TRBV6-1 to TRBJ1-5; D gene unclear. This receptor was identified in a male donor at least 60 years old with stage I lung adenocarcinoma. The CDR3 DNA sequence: TGTGCCAGCAGTGAAGCGCTGTCCAATCAGCCCCAGCATTTT. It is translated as CASSEALSNQPQHF.